A selection of T cell receptor beta chains follows, all from one sample in a study of blood T cell repertoires in COVID-19. Data came from immunoSEQ multiplex PCR; TCRdb stores just in-frame clones and leaves some out. The table shows some 100,000 clones, with 91% occurring only once. Specimen: peripheral blood. These receptors were obtained from a man between 45 and 60 years old with acute or convalescent COVID-19. Each CDR3 is given with its conserved first and last residue. The D gene is left open where the match is weak. Only some rows state a clone size, as once, few, many or a class for expanded clones.

v_gene: TRBV7-2
d_gene: TRBD1
j_gene: TRBJ2-7
abundance: few
CDR3aa: CASSWDSNYEQYF
CDR3nt: TGTGCCAGCAGCTGGGACAGTAACTACGAGCAGTACTTC

v_gene: TRBV19
d_gene: TRBD1
j_gene: TRBJ2-6
abundance: .
CDR3aa: CASSPRDRVRSGANVLTF
CDR3nt: TGTGCCAGTAGCCCTAGGGACAGGGTGAGGTCTGGGGCCAACGTCCTGACTTTC

v_gene: TRBV4-3
d_gene: TRBD1
j_gene: TRBJ2-1
abundance: .
CDR3aa: CASSQSQGDNEQFF
CDR3nt: TGCGCCAGCAGCCAATCACAGGGGGACAATGAGCAGTTCTTC

v_gene: TRBV7-3
d_gene: .
j_gene: TRBJ2-3
abundance: once
CDR3aa: CASSLLGGSDTQYF
CDR3nt: TGTGCCAGCAGCTTACTGGGGGGTTCAGATACGCAGTATTTT

v_gene: TRBV11-3
d_gene: TRBD2
j_gene: TRBJ2-5
abundance: .
CDR3aa: CASSLRTSGGARETQYF
CDR3nt: TGTGCCAGCAGCTTGCGGACTAGCGGGGGGGCCCGGGAGACCCAGTACTTC

v_gene: TRBV29-1
d_gene: .
j_gene: TRBJ1-1
abundance: .
CDR3aa: CSAGSTANLPEAFF
CDR3nt: TGCAGCGCTGGCTCGACAGCCAACTTACCTGAAGCTTTCTTT

v_gene: TRBV7-2
d_gene: .
j_gene: TRBJ1-1
abundance: .
CDR3aa: CASSLARGGTEAFF
CDR3nt: TGTGCCAGCAGCTTAGCTCGAGGAGGGACTGAAGCTTTCTTT

v_gene: TRBV4-1
d_gene: .
j_gene: TRBJ1-3
abundance: .
CDR3aa: CASSQDTTGSGNTIYF
CDR3nt: TGCGCCAGCAGCCAAGATACGACAGGCTCTGGAAACACCATATATTTT

v_gene: TRBV5-8
d_gene: TRBD1
j_gene: TRBJ2-5
abundance: once
CDR3aa: CASSLQGAGETQYF
CDR3nt: TGTGCCAGCAGCTTACAGGGGGCAGGGGAGACCCAGTACTTC

v_gene: TRBV19
d_gene: TRBD1
j_gene: TRBJ1-1
abundance: .
CDR3aa: CASSPGGRGTEAFF
CDR3nt: TGTGCCTCTTCCCCAGGGGGAAGGGGCACTGAAGCTTTCTTT

v_gene: TRBV9
d_gene: .
j_gene: TRBJ1-2
abundance: once
CDR3aa: CASSEPSTGRYGYTF
CDR3nt: TGTGCCAGCAGCGAGCCCTCTACAGGGCGGTATGGCTACACCTTC

v_gene: TRBV29-1
d_gene: TRBD1
j_gene: TRBJ1-1
abundance: .
CDR3aa: CSVEPTGRTEAFF
CDR3nt: TGCAGCGTTGAACCGACAGGGAGGACTGAAGCTTTCTTT

v_gene: TRBV6-2/TRBV6-3
d_gene: TRBD1
j_gene: TRBJ2-5
abundance: .
CDR3aa: CASSYGTGVWGETQYF
CDR3nt: TGTGCCAGCAGTTACGGGACAGGGGTTTGGGGAGAGACCCAGTACTTC

v_gene: TRBV5-6
d_gene: .
j_gene: TRBJ2-1
abundance: .
CDR3aa: CASSLPGQGNEQFF
CDR3nt: TGTGCCAGCAGCTTGCCCGGACAAGGGAATGAGCAGTTCTTC

v_gene: TRBV2
d_gene: TRBD1
j_gene: TRBJ1-1
abundance: .
CDR3aa: CASSEFRDSGRNTEAFF
CDR3nt: TGTGCCAGCAGTGAGTTCCGGGACAGTGGCAGGAACACTGAAGCTTTCTTT

v_gene: TRBV18
d_gene: .
j_gene: TRBJ2-3
abundance: once
CDR3aa: CASSTQSTDTQYF
CDR3nt: TGTGCCAGTTCCACACAGAGCACAGATACGCAGTATTTT

v_gene: TRBV7-9
d_gene: .
j_gene: TRBJ1-2
abundance: .
CDR3aa: CASSPDSNYGYTF
CDR3nt: TGTGCCAGCAGCCCCGACAGTAACTATGGCTACACCTTC

v_gene: TRBV7-8
d_gene: .
j_gene: TRBJ1-2
abundance: .
CDR3aa: CASSSLQGEIGYTF
CDR3nt: TGTGCCAGCAGCTCCTTACAGGGAGAGATAGGCTACACCTTC

v_gene: TRBV5-4
d_gene: TRBD2
j_gene: TRBJ2-2
abundance: .
CDR3aa: CASSLRSGGATGELFF
CDR3nt: TGTGCCAGCAGCTTGAGGAGCGGGGGGGCGACCGGGGAGCTGTTTTTT

v_gene: TRBV5-4
d_gene: TRBD1
j_gene: TRBJ2-7
abundance: .
CDR3aa: CASSWDRGNEQYF
CDR3nt: TGTGCCAGCAGTTGGGACAGGGGAAACGAGCAGTACTTC

v_gene: TRBV28
d_gene: TRBD1
j_gene: TRBJ1-2
abundance: once
CDR3aa: CASSFWQGAGYTF
CDR3nt: TGTGCCAGCAGTTTTTGGCAGGGGGCGGGCTACACCTTC

v_gene: TRBV9
d_gene: .
j_gene: TRBJ1-1
abundance: .
CDR3aa: CASSGVNTEAFF
CDR3nt: TGTGCCAGCAGCGGAGTTAACACTGAAGCTTTCTTT

v_gene: TRBV6-2/TRBV6-3
d_gene: .
j_gene: TRBJ2-1
abundance: .
CDR3aa: CASSTTGQWKFF
CDR3nt: TGTGCCAGCAGCACTACAGGACAGTGGAAGTTCTTC

v_gene: TRBV25-1
d_gene: TRBD1
j_gene: TRBJ2-7
abundance: .
CDR3aa: CASSAIGGQGEQYF
CDR3nt: TGTGCCAGCAGTGCCATAGGAGGACAGGGCGAGCAGTACTTC

v_gene: TRBV2
d_gene: TRBD1
j_gene: TRBJ2-2
abundance: .
CDR3aa: CASRGQGDTGELFF
CDR3nt: TGTGCCAGCAGAGGACAGGGCGACACCGGGGAGCTGTTTTTT

v_gene: TRBV27
d_gene: .
j_gene: TRBJ1-1
abundance: .
CDR3aa: CASSTQVNTEAFF
CDR3nt: TGTGCCAGCAGTACTCAAGTGAACACTGAAGCTTTCTTT

v_gene: TRBV30
d_gene: TRBD1
j_gene: TRBJ2-1
abundance: .
CDR3aa: CAWNRGFHNEQFF
CDR3nt: TGTGCCTGGAACAGGGGTTTCCACAATGAGCAGTTCTTC

v_gene: TRBV6-5
d_gene: .
j_gene: TRBJ2-5
abundance: .
CDR3aa: CASVRQAQETQYF
CDR3nt: TGTGCCAGCGTCAGGCAGGCCCAAGAGACCCAGTACTTC

v_gene: TRBV18
d_gene: TRBD1
j_gene: TRBJ1-5
abundance: .
CDR3aa: CASSPTTGNQPQHF
CDR3nt: TGTGCCAGCTCACCAACGACAGGGAATCAGCCCCAGCATTTT

v_gene: TRBV15
d_gene: .
j_gene: TRBJ1-4
abundance: .
CDR3aa: CATSRPSSNEKLFF
CDR3nt: TGTGCCACCAGCAGACCCTCGTCGAATGAAAAACTGTTTTTT